These T cell receptor beta chains were read from a single sample in a study of Graves' ophthalmopathy and Graves' hyperthyroidism. TCRdb used MiXCR to reprocess the multiplex PCR reads, holding one entry per CDR3 protein. The sample lists around 1,000,000 distinct CDR3 sequences, roughly two fifths seen once, with approximately 12% in the top ten. Input material: peripheral blood or thyroid tissue (not recorded which). Every receptor here comes from an adult man with Graves' hyperthyroidism. The CDR3 runs from the conserved cysteine through the conserved F or W. D genes are given only for firm matches. For some rows the clone size is stated as once, few or many, or as a class when expanded; others skip it.

cdr3_aa,cdr3_nt,v_call,cdr3_length,clone_size,d_call,j_call
CAISEMDGSYGYTF,TGTGCCATCAGTGAGATGGACGGAAGCTATGGCTACACCTTC,TRBV10-3,14,many,-,TRBJ1-2
CASSTHTGGTYGYTF,TGTGCCAGCAGTACCCACACAGGTGGAACCTATGGCTACACCTTC,TRBV27,15,-,-,TRBJ1-2
CASSSGTGVLGTEAFF,TGCGCCAGCAGCTCCGGGACAGGGGTATTAGGGACTGAAGCTTTCTTT,TRBV5-1,16,few,TRBD1,TRBJ1-1
CASSLDGSSYEQYF,TGTGCCAGCAGCTTAGATGGGAGCTCCTACGAGCAGTACTTC,TRBV5-1,14,many,-,TRBJ2-7
CASSLNSGGPTF,TGTGCCAGCAGCTTAAATTCAGGGGGGCCTACTTTC,TRBV7-8,12,-,-,TRBJ2-7
CASRRGGPSYEQYF,TGTGCCAGCAGGCGGGGGGGTCCCTCCTACGAGCAGTACTTC,TRBV6-1,14,-,TRBD2,TRBJ2-7
CATSRDLGGGDPLRYYEQYF,TGTGCCACCAGCAGAGATCTGGGGGGGGGGGACCCCCTACGTTACTACGAGCAGTACTTC,TRBV15,20,-,TRBD2,TRBJ2-7
CAIRSTDYEQYF,TGTGCCATCCGGTCCACGGACTACGAGCAGTACTTC,TRBV10-3,12,-,-,TRBJ2-7
CASSRGAYDYGYTF,TGTGCCAGTAGTCGGGGCGCGTACGACTATGGCTACACCTTC,TRBV19,14,-,-,TRBJ1-2
CAWSVGGPVGNQPQHF,TGTGCCTGGAGTGTCGGGGGCCCGGTGGGCAATCAGCCCCAGCATTTT,TRBV30,16,once,-,TRBJ1-5
CSVLRANYGYTF,TGCAGCGTCCTACGGGCTAACTATGGCTACACCTTC,TRBV29-1,12,-,-,TRBJ1-2
CASSEPSGGLSYEQYF,TGCGCCAGCAGCGAACCTAGCGGGGGTCTTTCCTACGAGCAGTACTTC,TRBV10-2,16,many,TRBD2,TRBJ2-7
CARTSVHEQYF,TGTGCCAGGACATCTGTCCACGAGCAGTACTTC,TRBV25-1,11,-,-,TRBJ2-7
CASSPITGFEQYF,TGTGCCAGCAGCCCCATTACTGGTTTCGAGCAGTACTTC,TRBV11-2,13,few,-,TRBJ2-7
CASSYFQGGTETQYF,TGTGCCAGCAGTTACTTCCAGGGGGGGACAGAGACCCAGTACTTC,TRBV6-5,15,once,-,TRBJ2-5
CSVDSTGGAYEQYF,TGCAGCGTTGACTCGACAGGGGGTGCCTACGAGCAGTACTTC,TRBV29-1,14,few,TRBD1,TRBJ2-7
CASSRASRSYEQYF,TGTGCCAGCAGCCGCGCATCGAGATCCTACGAGCAGTACTTC,TRBV12-3/TRBV12-4,14,-,-,TRBJ2-7
CSGIAGDVQETQYF,TGCAGTGGAATAGCGGGGGATGTCCAAGAGACCCAGTACTTC,TRBV20-1,14,many,TRBD2,TRBJ2-5
CASSLSATTNEKLFF,TGTGCCAGCAGCTTGTCGGCCACAACTAATGAAAAACTGTTTTTT,TRBV5-5,15,-,-,TRBJ1-4
CAGGPFGGPSYGYTF,TGTGCCGGCGGACCTTTCGGGGGGCCTAGCTATGGCTACACCTTC,TRBV25-1,15,-,-,TRBJ1-2
CASSKDRGTGYTF,TGTGCCAGCAGCAAGGACAGGGGAACAGGCTACACCTTC,TRBV12-3/TRBV12-4,13,-,TRBD1,TRBJ1-2
CASGNQVGTGGYTF,TGTGCCAGCGGGAATCAGGTGGGGACCGGTGGCTACACCTTC,TRBV10-3,14,few,-,TRBJ1-2